The present TCR beta chain was sequenced within a study of somatic mutations in cytotoxic T cells in rheumatoid arthritis. Regarding the study as a whole: Researchers did not know the antigen targets of the expanded CD8+ clones.

Assay used: immunoSEQ multiplex PCR; TCRdb lists only in-frame clones, some missing. The sample lists 9,000 to 13,000 clones, around 81% occurring once. A few counts support this clone. As yet, its antigen is unknown. CDR3 length equals 13 residues. CDR1 and CDR2 (germline): MNHEY, SMNVEV (reference sequence). V lost 6 bases and J lost 2, with 11 bases in between. This chain connects TRBV27 to TRBJ2-7; D could derive from TRBD1 or TRBD2 (5 bases each). Sequencing was carried out using CD8+ T cells sorted from blood. This clonotype was sampled from an adult with rheumatoid arthritis. The CDR3 region has the DNA TGTGCCAGCAGCCGGGACGAAACCTACGAGCAGTACTTC. Encoded protein: CASSRDETYEQYF.